Below, 12 T cell receptor beta chains from the same sample are listed, as sequenced in a study of T cell responses to AZD1222 COVID-19 vaccine. Produced via immunoSEQ multiplex PCR; TCRdb's table is partial and in-frame only. The table includes 100,000 to 150,000 clones, 90% detected once. The sequencing here drew on peripheral blood, taken on day 0 of AZD1222 vaccination. All receptors come from an adult in good health.

The gene calls are TRBV7-9 and TRBJ2-4; 10 bases agree with TRBD1. V was clipped by 5 bases and J by 3 bases; unmatched bases: 7. CDR3 length: 16 residues. CDR1 is SEHNR, CDR2 FQNEAQ, per germline (reference sequence). The CDR3 nucleotides read TGTGCCAGCAGCGCAAGACAGGGGGCTGGCAAAAACATTCAGTACTTC. It codes for CASSARQGAGKNIQYF.

V usage is TRBV19 and J usage is TRBJ1-1; the D gene is possibly TRBD1 (5 bases). From germline, CDR1 is LNHDA and CDR2 SQIVND (reference sequence). V shed 11 bases and J shed 1 base, with 14 bases lying between them. The CDR3 is made up of 13 amino acids. The CDR3 coding sequence is TGTGCCCTCCGTGCAGGGCCGAACACTGAAGCTTTCTTT. The encoded protein is CALRAGPNTEAFF.

The V call is TRBV27, the J call TRBJ1-6; D gene uncertain. In germline, CDR1 is MNHEY, CDR2 SMNVEV (reference sequence). V was pared by 6 bases and J by 4 bases, with 16 bases between. This CDR3 has 16 amino acids. CDR3 DNA sequence: TGTGCCAGCAGGCATTACCCGACCGAATATAATTCACCCCTCCACTTT. Protein sequence: CASRHYPTEYNSPLHF.

The chain employs TRBV7-9 and TRBJ2-6, with D perhaps TRBD2 (6 bases). CDR1 and CDR2 (germline): SEHNR, FQNEAQ (reference sequence). Trimming left V 3 bases short and J 4 bases short, with 13 bases between. The CDR3 is 16 residues long. The CDR3 nucleotides are TGTGCCAGCAGCTTTTCCGGGGGAAGCGGGGCCAACGTCCTGACTTTC. Translation gives CASSFSGGSGANVLTF.

The J gene is TRBJ1-2, the V gene TRBV4-3; D is ambiguous. V lost 5 bases and J lost 3, with 10 bases in between. Germline CDR1 is LGHNA and CDR2 is YSLEER. This CDR3 spans 13 amino acids. The CDR3 DNA follows: TGCGCCAGCAGCTCCATTGGGGACTATGGCTACACCTTC. This translates into CASSSIGDYGYTF.

The chain links TRBV2 to TRBJ2-3; 13 positions match TRBD2. In germline, CDR1 is SNHLY, CDR2 FYNNEI. The CDR3 covers 16 residues. V shed 6 bases and J 5 bases; nucleotides not matched to a gene: 8. As DNA, the CDR3 is TGTGCCAGCAGCCCTGGACTAGCGGGGGTGGGAGATACGCAGTATTTT. Translated: CASSPGLAGVGDTQYF.

This clone has just one count. The chain carries TRBV5-6 and TRBJ2-1; D possibly corresponds to TRBD2 (5 bases). The V gene lost 5 bases and the J gene lost 4 bases, with 7 bases spanning the gap. The CDR3 is 12 amino acids. Germline CDR1 SGHDT, CDR2 YYEEEE. The CDR3 sequence: CASSRTYNEQFF. As DNA, the CDR3 is TGTGCCAGCAGTCGGACTTACAATGAGCAGTTCTTC.

This chain links TRBV20-1 with TRBJ2-1; D is unresolved. This CDR3 contains 11 residues. Germline loops: CDR1 DFQATT, CDR2 SNEGSKA (reference sequence). Deletions cut 0 bases from V and 9 bases from J, with 6 bases between. The DNA of the CDR3 is TGCAGTGCTAGAGATCAGAGTGAGCAGTTCTTC. Amino acid sequence: CSARDQSEQFF.

CDR3: CASTTASSGGAYEQYF. The CDR3 nucleotides read TGTGCCAGCACTACGGCCTCTAGCGGGGGGGCCTACGAGCAGTACTTC. The chain links TRBV28 to TRBJ2-7, with 12 bases aligning to TRBD2. The CDR3 has 16 residues. Germline V lookup: CDR1 MDHEN, CDR2 SYDVKM. With V trimmed by 7 bases and J by 2 bases, 9 bases remained unmatched. The entire variable domain, with the rest obtained from reference TRBV28 and TRBJ2-7, is as follows: DVKVTQSSRYLVKRTGEKVFLECVQDMDHENMFWYRQDPGLGLRLIYFSYDVKMKEKGDIPEGYSVSREKKERFSLILESASTNQTSMYLCASTTASSGGAYEQYFGPGTRLTVT.

The rearrangement links TRBV27 to TRBJ2-7; D remains ambiguous. V gave up 7 bases and J gave up 3 bases, with 13 bases separating them. In germline, CDR1 is MNHEY, CDR2 SMNVEV (reference sequence). The CDR3 consists of 13 residues. In DNA form, the CDR3 reads TGTGCCAGCACGCTGGGTCCGCTCTACGAGCAGTACTTC. As protein: CASTLGPLYEQYF.

The V call is TRBV5-5, the J call TRBJ1-2; 8 bases match TRBD1. The CDR3 runs to 16 residues. The germline V gene has CDR1 SGHKS and CDR2 YYEKEE (reference sequence). V was pared by 4 bases and J by 2 bases, with 10 bases of the junction left unmatched. CDR3 residues: CASSPSRAGGNYGYTF. The CDR3, as DNA: TGTGCCAGCAGCCCTTCTAGGGCAGGGGGCAACTATGGCTACACCTTC. Supplemented by reference TRBV5-5 and TRBJ1-2, the full variable domain reads DAGVTQSPTHLIKTRGQQVTLRCSPISGHKSVSWYQQVLGQGPQFIFQYYEKEERGRGNFPDRFSARQFPNYSSELNVNALLLGDSALYLCASSPSRAGGNYGYTFGSGTRLTVV.

The V call is TRBV4-3, the J call TRBJ1-4; D is perhaps TRBD1 (5 bases). Trimming left V 0 bases short and J 14 bases short, with 13 bases between. This CDR3 spans 13 amino acids. Germline V lookup: CDR1 LGHNA, CDR2 YSLEER. In nucleotides, the CDR3 is TGCGCCAGCAGCCAAGAAGGGAGGGGACGGCTGTTTTTT. Its translation is CASSQEGRGRLFF.